The rows below give T cell receptor beta chains drawn from one sample of a study of blood T cell repertoires in COVID-19. TCRdb's table, derived via immunoSEQ multiplex PCR, lists solely in-frame clones and lacks some. The data show roughly 150,000 clones, 65% to 85% seen once. The material sequenced was PBMCs or T cells enriched from blood (not recorded which). The receptor set was obtained from a man in his 70s who had been exposed to COVID-19. CDR3s include the opening cysteine and the closing phenylalanine or tryptophan. D genes are given only for firm matches. Only part of the rows carry a size: once, few, many, or a class if the clone is expanded.

v_call: TRBV4-3; d_call: .; j_call: TRBJ2-1; clone_size: .; cdr3_aa: CASSQDAGGSYNEQFF; cdr3_nt: TGCGCCAGCAGCCAAGATGCAGGGGGGAGTTACAATGAGCAGTTCTTC
v_call: TRBV7-9; d_call: .; j_call: TRBJ1-2; clone_size: few; cdr3_aa: CASNRDNLGYTF; cdr3_nt: TGTGCCAGCAACCGGGACAACTTAGGCTACACCTTC
v_call: TRBV25-1; d_call: .; j_call: TRBJ1-1; clone_size: .; cdr3_aa: CASSEYRGTEAFF; cdr3_nt: TGTGCCAGCAGTGAATACAGGGGTACTGAAGCTTTCTTT
v_call: TRBV18; d_call: .; j_call: TRBJ2-5; clone_size: .; cdr3_aa: CASSQLETETQYF; cdr3_nt: TGTGCCAGCTCACAGCTAGAAACAGAGACCCAGTACTTC
v_call: TRBV28; d_call: .; j_call: TRBJ2-2; clone_size: .; cdr3_aa: CASSPYRELFF; cdr3_nt: TGTGCCAGCAGCCCCTACCGGGAGCTGTTTTTT
v_call: TRBV7-2; d_call: TRBD2; j_call: TRBJ2-7; clone_size: .; cdr3_aa: CASSRDFRTQAGSEQYF; cdr3_nt: TGTGCCAGCAGCCGCGACTTTAGAACCCAAGCGGGATCCGAGCAGTACTTC
v_call: TRBV10-2; d_call: TRBD1; j_call: TRBJ1-5; clone_size: .; cdr3_aa: CATRGDRGVQPQHF; cdr3_nt: TGCGCCACCAGAGGGGACAGGGGGGTTCAGCCCCAGCATTTT
v_call: TRBV2; d_call: .; j_call: TRBJ1-1; clone_size: few; cdr3_aa: CASGFAWLEFF; cdr3_nt: TGTGCCAGTGGGTTCGCGTGGCTAGAGTTCTTT
v_call: TRBV28; d_call: .; j_call: TRBJ1-1; clone_size: .; cdr3_aa: CASSFSGVDGTEAFF; cdr3_nt: TGTGCCAGCAGTTTCTCAGGGGTTGACGGCACTGAAGCTTTCTTT
v_call: TRBV5-1; d_call: .; j_call: TRBJ2-7; clone_size: .; cdr3_aa: CASREPEASSYEQYF; cdr3_nt: TGCGCCAGCCGTGAGCCAGAGGCGTCATCCTACGAGCAGTACTTC
v_call: TRBV24-1; d_call: TRBD1; j_call: TRBJ2-3; clone_size: once; cdr3_aa: CATSDFQRQGTDTQYF; cdr3_nt: TGTGCCACCAGTGATTTCCAGAGACAGGGAACAGATACGCAGTATTTT
v_call: TRBV27; d_call: .; j_call: TRBJ2-6; clone_size: .; cdr3_aa: CASRRLTRTGANVLTF; cdr3_nt: TGTGCCAGCAGACGTTTGACACGAACTGGGGCCAACGTCCTGACTTTC
v_call: TRBV18; d_call: .; j_call: TRBJ2-3; clone_size: .; cdr3_aa: CASSQGGPDTQYF; cdr3_nt: TGTGCCAGCTCTCAGGGTGGCCCAGATACGCAGTATTTT
v_call: TRBV4-3; d_call: .; j_call: TRBJ1-2; clone_size: few; cdr3_aa: CASSQAGGPQEGYTF; cdr3_nt: TGCGCCAGCAGCCAAGCAGGCGGGCCTCAGGAGGGCTACACCTTC
v_call: TRBV3-1/TRBV3-2; d_call: .; j_call: TRBJ2-5; clone_size: .; cdr3_aa: CASSQGLAFQGTQYF; cdr3_nt: TGTGCCAGCAGCCAAGGGTTAGCGTTCCAAGGGACCCAGTACTTC
v_call: TRBV7-2; d_call: .; j_call: TRBJ1-5; clone_size: .; cdr3_aa: CASSLAVSSQVQPQHF; cdr3_nt: TGTGCCAGCAGCTTAGCGGTGTCCAGTCAGGTTCAGCCCCAGCATTTT
v_call: TRBV5-4; d_call: TRBD1; j_call: TRBJ2-5; clone_size: .; cdr3_aa: CASSRDRLEETQYF; cdr3_nt: TGTGCCAGCAGCCGGGACAGGTTGGAGGAGACCCAGTACTTC
v_call: TRBV19; d_call: .; j_call: TRBJ1-1; clone_size: .; cdr3_aa: CASSIGRAGSNTEAFF; cdr3_nt: TGTGCCAGTAGTATAGGGCGGGCAGGATCGAACACTGAAGCTTTCTTT
v_call: TRBV5-4; d_call: TRBD1; j_call: TRBJ1-2; clone_size: .; cdr3_aa: CASSLRQGNNYGYTF; cdr3_nt: TGTGCCAGCAGCTTGAGACAGGGGAATAACTATGGCTACACCTTC
v_call: TRBV2; d_call: TRBD1; j_call: TRBJ1-2; clone_size: .; cdr3_aa: CASFRLGQSYGYTF; cdr3_nt: TGTGCCAGCTTCAGACTGGGACAGTCCTATGGCTACACCTTC
v_call: TRBV6-5; d_call: .; j_call: TRBJ1-1; clone_size: .; cdr3_aa: CASSTRTGNTEAFF; cdr3_nt: TGTGCCAGCAGTACCCGGACGGGAAACACTGAAGCTTTCTTT
v_call: TRBV6-2/TRBV6-3; d_call: .; j_call: TRBJ1-2; clone_size: .; cdr3_aa: CASSYRVMTGGYTF; cdr3_nt: TGTGCCAGCAGTTACCGGGTCATGACGGGTGGCTACACCTTC
v_call: TRBV11-2; d_call: .; j_call: TRBJ2-3; clone_size: .; cdr3_aa: CASSLSQVDTQYF; cdr3_nt: TGTGCCAGCAGCTTAAGTCAGGTCGATACGCAGTATTTT
v_call: TRBV12-3/TRBV12-4; d_call: .; j_call: TRBJ1-6; clone_size: .; cdr3_aa: CATNGGGNSPLHF; cdr3_nt: TGTGCCACCAATGGCGGGGGTAATTCACCCCTCCACTTT
v_call: TRBV20-1; d_call: TRBD2; j_call: TRBJ2-1; clone_size: .; cdr3_aa: CSASYAGGYNEQFF; cdr3_nt: TGCAGTGCTAGTTACGCGGGAGGCTACAATGAGCAGTTCTTC
v_call: TRBV18; d_call: TRBD1; j_call: TRBJ1-6; clone_size: .; cdr3_aa: CASSLGTAEYNSPLHF; cdr3_nt: TGTGCCAGCTCGCTAGGGACAGCCGAATATAATTCACCCCTCCACTTT
v_call: TRBV16; d_call: .; j_call: TRBJ1-2; clone_size: .; cdr3_aa: CASSQGRAAANYGYTF; cdr3_nt: TGTGCCAGCAGCCAAGGGCGAGCGGCCGCTAACTATGGCTACACCTTC
v_call: TRBV4-1; d_call: TRBD1; j_call: TRBJ2-2; clone_size: .; cdr3_aa: CASSQEGAGTGWAGELFF; cdr3_nt: TGCGCCAGCAGCCAAGAAGGAGCTGGGACAGGGTGGGCCGGGGAGCTGTTTTTT
v_call: TRBV6-5; d_call: .; j_call: TRBJ2-7; clone_size: .; cdr3_aa: CASSYWGGGYEQYF; cdr3_nt: TGTGCCAGCAGTTACTGGGGAGGGGGCTACGAGCAGTACTTC
v_call: TRBV12-3/TRBV12-4; d_call: .; j_call: TRBJ1-1; clone_size: .; cdr3_aa: CASSQRTGVAFF; cdr3_nt: TGTGCCAGCAGTCAGCGGACCGGTGTTGCTTTCTTT
v_call: TRBV3-1/TRBV3-2; d_call: TRBD1; j_call: TRBJ2-3; clone_size: .; cdr3_aa: CASSQVGQGRRVANTQYF; cdr3_nt: TGTGCCAGCAGCCAAGTCGGACAGGGGCGGAGGGTGGCAAATACGCAGTATTTT
v_call: TRBV30; d_call: .; j_call: TRBJ1-1; clone_size: few; cdr3_aa: CAWTGQLNTEAFF; cdr3_nt: TGTGCCTGGACCGGACAACTGAACACTGAAGCTTTCTTT
v_call: TRBV11-2; d_call: TRBD1; j_call: TRBJ2-7; clone_size: few; cdr3_aa: CASSQDRDREQYF; cdr3_nt: TGTGCCAGCAGTCAGGACAGGGACCGCGAGCAGTACTTC
v_call: TRBV28; d_call: TRBD1; j_call: TRBJ1-1; clone_size: once; cdr3_aa: CASSLVTGWTEAFF; cdr3_nt: TGTGCCAGCAGTTTAGTGACAGGGTGGACTGAAGCTTTCTTT
v_call: TRBV6-5; d_call: TRBD1; j_call: TRBJ1-5; clone_size: .; cdr3_aa: CASSYSGQGLGPQHF; cdr3_nt: TGTGCCAGCAGTTACTCCGGACAGGGGTTGGGGCCCCAGCATTTT
v_call: TRBV7-3; d_call: .; j_call: TRBJ1-4; clone_size: .; cdr3_aa: CASIGEKLFF; cdr3_nt: TGTGCCAGCATCGGTGAAAAACTGTTTTTT
v_call: TRBV5-8; d_call: TRBD1; j_call: TRBJ2-3; clone_size: .; cdr3_aa: CASSSGQGSTDTQYF; cdr3_nt: TGTGCCAGCAGCTCCGGACAGGGGAGCACAGATACGCAGTATTTT
v_call: TRBV11-2; d_call: TRBD1; j_call: TRBJ1-5; clone_size: .; cdr3_aa: CASSGTGGSQPQHF; cdr3_nt: TGTGCCAGCAGCGGAACAGGGGGCTCTCAGCCCCAGCATTTT
v_call: TRBV3-1/TRBV3-2; d_call: .; j_call: TRBJ1-3; clone_size: .; cdr3_aa: CASGDIGNTIYF; cdr3_nt: TGTGCCAGTGGGGACATCGGAAACACCATATATTTT
v_call: TRBV2; d_call: .; j_call: TRBJ1-1; clone_size: once; cdr3_aa: CATRRTENTEAFF; cdr3_nt: TGTGCCACCCGAAGGACAGAGAACACTGAAGCTTTCTTT